This T cell receptor beta chain was recorded in a study of shared clonotypes between healthy human individuals. Looking at the study overall: Donors had three CD4 naive, three CD4 memory, two CD8 naive and one CD8 memory plate apiece.

Germline CDR1 and CDR2: MDHEN and SYDVKM. Trimming removed 2 bases at V and 2 bases at J, with 3 bases between. This CDR3 comprises 12 residues. Genomic DNA belonging to each subset was distributed in equal measure over several immunoSEQ plates. Sorted-subset replicate PCR reactions were performed with about 200 ng DNA, corresponding to roughly 27,000 T cell genomes. Generated by immunoSEQ multiplex PCR, the TCRdb table keeps only in-frame clones and is missing some. The table has 2 million to 2.5 million clones, approximately 93% seen once. For this clone: Other DNA sequences within the sample encode an identical CDR3.

The sequencing sample was made of naive CD4+ T cells from PBMCs. Noted subset: CD45RA+ positively selected. The TCR sequence derives from a man between 18 and 29 years old in good health. Some clones in this sample may be carry-over from other donors' samples. V is TRBV28 and J is TRBJ1-2, with D unresolved. DNA for the CDR3: TGTGCCAGCAGTTTAAAAAACTATGGCTACACCTTC. Its protein product is CASSLKNYGYTF.